Following are 10 T cell receptor beta chains from one sample sequenced in a study of T-cell memory formation after mild COVID-19. TCRdb called the 5' RACE reads again in MiXCR, with one record for every CDR3 protein. Of approximately 430,000 distinct CDR3 sequences in the sample, around a quarter are singletons; the top ten hold around 13%. The specimen was PBMCs or a T cell subset sorted from them (not recorded which). Source of these receptors: an adult woman who had mild COVID-19 (a few samples of this study predate the infection). Cell type and time point are not known.

This clonotype appeared a few times. This chain joins TRBV9 and TRBJ2-3; 7 bases map to TRBD2. This CDR3 spans 17 amino acids. V dropped 0 bases and J dropped 0; count of bases not matched to a gene: 7. CDR1 and CDR2 from the germline V gene are SGDLS and YYNGEE. The CDR3: CASSVGPLAVSTDTQYF. The CDR3 nucleotides are TGTGCCAGCAGCGTAGGCCCCCTAGCGGTTAGCACAGATACGCAGTATTTT.

J is TRBJ2-5 and V is TRBV12-3 or TRBV12-4; 15 positions agree with TRBD2. The CDR3 totals 16 residues. V lost 5 bases, J lost 4 bases, and 5 bases stayed unmatched. The CDR3 region has the DNA TGTGCCAGCAGTCAAGGGACTAGCGGGGGGACAGAGACCCAGTACTTC. Protein product: CASSQGTSGGTETQYF.

The table lists this clonotype with a few counts. CDR3 sequence (DNA): TGTGCCAGCAGCTTGAACGGGGGGGCCACCGGGGAGCTGTTTTTT. Translating gives CASSLNGGATGELFF. This chain links TRBV5-4 with TRBJ2-2, with 8 bases identical to TRBD2. V lost 1 base and J lost 4; bases outside the gene matches: 3. The CDR3 runs to 15 residues. From germline, CDR1 is SGHNT and CDR2 YYREEE (reference sequence).

The chain couples TRBV7-2 to TRBJ1-1; D possibly corresponds to TRBD1 (5 bases). Germline values: CDR1 SGHTA, CDR2 FQGNSA. The CDR3 contains 14 residues. The ends were cut back, 2 bases at V and 7 bases at J, with 14 bases in the middle. CDR3 DNA sequence: TGTGCCAGCAGCTTACGGGGGGGTCGCGGTGAAGCTTTCTTT. This encodes CASSLRGGRGEAFF.

This clonotype was counted a few times. The rearrangement joins TRBV3-1 to TRBJ2-1, with D possibly TRBD2 on 5 matching bases. Germline lookup yields CDR1 LGHDT and CDR2 YNNKEL (reference sequence). Trimming cost V 6 bases and J 4 bases, with 13 bases left between them. This CDR3 spans 14 amino acids. CDR3 loop: CASSREPSYNEQFF. CDR3 bases: TGTGCCAGCAGTCGGGAACCATCATACAATGAGCAGTTCTTC.

This clonotype was counted a few times. The chain combines TRBV4-2 with TRBJ2-5; 8 bases match TRBD2. Germline-derived CDR1 and CDR2 are LGHNA and YNFKEQ. The ends lost 8 bases at V and 1 base at J; junction bases unmatched: 3. The CDR3 has 13 amino acids. For the CDR3, the DNA is TGTGCCAGCGGCGGGGGGCGCCAAGAGACCCAGTACTTC. Amino acids: CASGGGRQETQYF.

The V and J genes are TRBV27 and TRBJ2-1; TRBD1 aligns across 10 bases. The junction had 4 bases not matched to a gene; V was cut back by 3 bases and J by 2 bases. Germline CDR1 and CDR2: MNHEY and SMNVEV (reference sequence). This CDR3 region has 16 residues. The CDR3 loop is CASSFAGTGAYNEQFF. The CDR3 nucleotides read TGTGCCAGCAGTTTCGCCGGGACAGGGGCCTACAATGAGCAGTTCTTC.

The chain employs TRBV12-3 or TRBV12-4 and TRBJ2-5; 12 bases agree with TRBD2. V trimming: 1 base; J trimming: 2 bases; junction bases outside the gene matches: 5. CDR3 size: 17 residues. The CDR3 coding sequence is TGTGCCAGCAGTTTAGGTAGACTAGCGGGGGTGCAAGAGACCCAGTACTTC. This encodes CASSLGRLAGVQETQYF.

This clonotype was observed a few times. This chain uses TRBV27 with TRBJ2-2; TRBD1 aligns across 7 bases. CDR1 MNHEY and CDR2 SMNVEV come from the germline V gene (reference sequence). The CDR3 has 15 residues. The junction had 7 bases not matched to a gene; V was cut back by 4 bases and J by 5 bases. The DNA of the CDR3 is TGTGCCAGCAGTTCCCGACAGGGACAAACCGGGGAGCTGTTTTTT. This gives the protein CASSSRQGQTGELFF.

This clonotype was counted between two and nine times. The gene calls are TRBV28 and TRBJ1-2, with 12 bases fitting TRBD1. V shed 5 bases and J 7 bases; nucleotides not matched to a gene: 14. Per the germline V gene, CDR1 is MDHEN and CDR2 is SYDVKM. The CDR3 contains 17 residues. CDR3 nucleotide sequence: TGTGCCAGCAGTCTCCCCTCCGGGACAGGGGGCGGTTTTGGCTACACCTTC. It yields the protein CASSLPSGTGGGFGYTF.